This T cell receptor (beta chain) comes out of a study of T-cell memory formation after mild COVID-19. TCRdb re-called the 5' RACE reads through MiXCR, storing one row per CDR3 protein. Of some 150,000 distinct CDR3 sequences in the sample, under 7% were seen once. The ends lost 7 bases at V and 3 bases at J; junction bases unmatched: 4. This CDR3 is 14 amino acids long. In germline, CDR1 is SGHRS, CDR2 YFSETQ. Points from the study as a whole: Pre-infection memory harbored some responding clones, suggesting cross-reactive memory joined.

This clonotype was counted many times. The antigen remains unidentified. The sequenced sample was PBMCs or a T cell subset sorted from them (not recorded which). V and J are TRBV5-1 and TRBJ1-6; 7 bases are shared with TRBD1. The clonotype comes from an adult woman who had mild COVID-19 (a few samples of this study predate the infection). Cell type and time point are not known. DNA of the CDR3: TGCGCCAGCGGCACAGGGGACTATAATTCACCCCTCCACTTT. Protein sequence: CASGTGDYNSPLHF.